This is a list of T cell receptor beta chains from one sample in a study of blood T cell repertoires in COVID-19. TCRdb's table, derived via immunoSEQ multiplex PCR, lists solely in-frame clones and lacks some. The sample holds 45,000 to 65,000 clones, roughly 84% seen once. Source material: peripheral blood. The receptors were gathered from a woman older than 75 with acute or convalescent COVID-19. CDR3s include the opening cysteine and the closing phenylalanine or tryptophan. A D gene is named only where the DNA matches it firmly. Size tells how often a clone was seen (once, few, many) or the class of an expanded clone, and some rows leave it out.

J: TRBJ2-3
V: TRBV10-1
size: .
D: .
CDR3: CASSDRETQYF
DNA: TGCGCCAGCAGTGATCGGGAGACGCAGTATTTT

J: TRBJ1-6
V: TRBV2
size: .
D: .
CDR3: CASRGDSNHSPLHF
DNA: TGTGCCAGCAGAGGAGACAGTAACCATTCACCCCTCCACTTT

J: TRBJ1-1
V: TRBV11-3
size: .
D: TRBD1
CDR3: CASSPRQGPNTEAFF
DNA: TGTGCCAGCAGCCCCCGACAGGGCCCGAACACTGAAGCTTTCTTT

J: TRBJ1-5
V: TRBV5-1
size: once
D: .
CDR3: CASSLGVGGNQPQHF
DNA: TGCGCCAGCAGCTTGGGCGTTGGTGGCAATCAGCCCCAGCATTTT

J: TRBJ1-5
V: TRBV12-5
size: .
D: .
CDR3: CASGPLSNQPQHF
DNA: TGTGCTAGTGGTCCTCTAAGCAATCAGCCCCAGCATTTT

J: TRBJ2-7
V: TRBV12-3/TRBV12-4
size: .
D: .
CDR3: CASSHSGSYEQYF
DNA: TGTGCCAGCTCCCACAGCGGCTCCTACGAGCAGTACTTC

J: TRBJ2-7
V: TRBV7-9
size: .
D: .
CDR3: CASSLNSFGQYF
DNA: TGTGCCAGCAGTCTAAACTCATTTGGGCAGTACTTC

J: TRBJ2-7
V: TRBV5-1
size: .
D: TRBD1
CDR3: CASSSGTGRYEQYF
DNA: TGCGCCAGCAGCTCGGGGACAGGGAGATACGAGCAGTACTTC

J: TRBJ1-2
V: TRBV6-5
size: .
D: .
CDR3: CASSLDRTYGYTF
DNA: TGTGCCAGCAGTCTAGACAGGACCTATGGCTACACCTTC

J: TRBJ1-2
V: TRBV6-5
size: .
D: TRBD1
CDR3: CASRGQGAPGGYTF
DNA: TGTGCCAGCAGGGGACAGGGGGCGCCTGGTGGCTACACCTTC

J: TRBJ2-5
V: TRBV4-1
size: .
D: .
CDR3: CASSQGVQIQETQYF
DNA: TGCGCCAGCAGCCAAGGAGTACAGATTCAAGAGACCCAGTACTTC

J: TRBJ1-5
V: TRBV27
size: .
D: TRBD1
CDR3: CASSKSGQGRSQPQHF
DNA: TGTGCCAGCAGCAAATCGGGACAGGGTAGGTCTCAGCCCCAGCATTTT

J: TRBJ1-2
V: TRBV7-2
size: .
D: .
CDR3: CASSATAIFYGYTF
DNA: TGTGCCAGCAGCGCGACAGCAATCTTCTATGGCTACACCTTC

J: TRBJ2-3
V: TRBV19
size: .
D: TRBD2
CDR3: CASSIGGRHGTDTQYF
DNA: TGTGCCAGTAGTATCGGGGGGAGGCATGGCACAGATACGCAGTATTTT

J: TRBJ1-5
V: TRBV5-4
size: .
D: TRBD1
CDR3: CASSLEGANQPQHF
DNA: TGTGCCAGCAGCTTGGAGGGGGCGAATCAGCCCCAGCATTTT

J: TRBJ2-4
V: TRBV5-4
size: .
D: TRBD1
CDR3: CASSLSGQAAKNIQYF
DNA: TGTGCCAGCAGCTTGTCGGGACAGGCCGCCAAAAACATTCAGTACTTC

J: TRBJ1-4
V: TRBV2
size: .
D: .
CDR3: CASSEGPHRLTF
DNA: TGTGCCAGCAGTGAAGGGCCGCACAGACTAACTTTT

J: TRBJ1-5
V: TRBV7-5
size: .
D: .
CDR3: CARSRGCQPQHF
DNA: TGTGCCAGAAGCCGGGGGTGCCAGCCCCAGCATTTT

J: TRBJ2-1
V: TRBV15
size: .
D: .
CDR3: CATSRDLGSPTDAFF
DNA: TGTGCCACCAGCAGAGATTTGGGCTCCCCCACCGATGCGTTCTTC

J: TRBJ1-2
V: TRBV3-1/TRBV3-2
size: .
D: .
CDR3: CASSQGRGSWGYTF
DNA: TGTGCCAGCAGCCAAGGGCGGGGGTCGTGGGGCTACACCTTC

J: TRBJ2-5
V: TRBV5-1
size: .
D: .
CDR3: CASSLGRGETQYF
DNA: TGCGCCAGCAGCCTAGGAAGGGGCGAGACCCAGTACTTC

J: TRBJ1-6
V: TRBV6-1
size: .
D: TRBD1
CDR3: CASSEGQNYNSPLHF
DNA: TGTGCCAGCAGTGAGGGACAGAACTATAATTCACCCCTCCACTTT

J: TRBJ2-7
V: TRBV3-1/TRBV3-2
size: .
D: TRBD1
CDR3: CASSSTGTAYEQYF
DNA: TGTGCCAGCAGCTCCACCGGGACAGCCTACGAGCAGTACTTC

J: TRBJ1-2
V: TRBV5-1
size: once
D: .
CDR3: CASSLVGRRGLSYGYTF
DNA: TGCGCCAGCAGCTTGGTCGGCAGGCGAGGGTTGAGCTATGGCTACACCTTC

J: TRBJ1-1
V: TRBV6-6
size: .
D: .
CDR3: CASSYVKGTEAFF
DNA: TGTGCCAGCAGTTACGTTAAGGGGACTGAAGCTTTCTTT

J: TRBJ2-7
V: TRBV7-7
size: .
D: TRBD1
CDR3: CASSPGTGVGYEQYF
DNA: TGTGCCAGCAGCCCCGGGACAGGGGTCGGCTACGAGCAGTACTTC

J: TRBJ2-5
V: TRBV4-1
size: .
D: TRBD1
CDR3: CASSQPNRGQTQYF
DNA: TGCGCCAGCAGCCAACCCAACAGGGGACAGACCCAGTACTTC

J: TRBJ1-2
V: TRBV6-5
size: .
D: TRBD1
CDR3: CASSTGTGTYGYTF
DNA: TGTGCCAGCAGTACCGGGACAGGGACCTATGGCTACACCTTC

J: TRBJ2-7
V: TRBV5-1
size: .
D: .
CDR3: CASSDTGEQYF
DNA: TGCGCCAGCAGCGACACCGGAGAGCAGTACTTC

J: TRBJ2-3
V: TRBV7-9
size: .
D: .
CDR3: CASSPEADTQYF
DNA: TGTGCCAGCAGCCCTGAGGCAGATACGCAGTATTTT

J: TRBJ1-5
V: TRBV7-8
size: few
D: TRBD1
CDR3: CASSLAWGQGNQPQHF
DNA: TGTGCCAGCAGCTTAGCGTGGGGACAGGGGAATCAGCCCCAGCATTTT

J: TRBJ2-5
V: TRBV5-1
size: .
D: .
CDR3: CASSLQLTTGETQYF
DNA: TGCGCCAGCAGCCTACAACTAACGACCGGAGAGACCCAGTACTTC

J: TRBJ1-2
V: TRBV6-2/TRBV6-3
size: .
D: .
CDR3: CASSFRDIYGYTF
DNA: TGTGCCAGCAGTTTCCGGGACATCTATGGCTACACCTTC

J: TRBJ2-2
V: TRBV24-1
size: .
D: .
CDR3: CATSDYKNTGELFF
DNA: TGTGCCACCAGTGACTATAAAAACACCGGGGAGCTGTTTTTT

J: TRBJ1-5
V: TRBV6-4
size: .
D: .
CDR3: CASFEWGPSNQPQHF
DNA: TGTGCCAGTTTTGAGTGGGGGCCCAGCAATCAGCCCCAGCATTTT

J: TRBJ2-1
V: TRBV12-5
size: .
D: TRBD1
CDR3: CASGLGTGVNEQFF
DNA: TGTGCTAGTGGTTTGGGGACAGGGGTAAATGAGCAGTTCTTC

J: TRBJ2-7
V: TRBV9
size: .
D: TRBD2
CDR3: CASSPSGGGSYEQYF
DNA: TGTGCCAGCAGCCCTAGCGGGGGTGGTTCCTACGAGCAGTACTTC

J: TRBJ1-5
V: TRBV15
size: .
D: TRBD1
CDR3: CATSRGPGQGYQPQHF
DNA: TGTGCCACCAGCAGGGGTCCCGGACAGGGGTATCAGCCCCAGCATTTT

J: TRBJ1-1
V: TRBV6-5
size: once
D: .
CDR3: CASELELVRTEAFF
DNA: TGTGCCAGCGAATTAGAGTTAGTGAGGACTGAAGCTTTCTTT

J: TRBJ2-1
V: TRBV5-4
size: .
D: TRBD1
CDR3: CASSFKGARNNEQFF
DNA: TGTGCCAGCAGCTTCAAGGGGGCCCGAAACAATGAGCAGTTCTTC

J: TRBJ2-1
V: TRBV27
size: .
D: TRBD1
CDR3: CASRPGTVSYNEQFF
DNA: TGTGCCAGCAGACCTGGGACAGTCTCCTACAATGAGCAGTTCTTC

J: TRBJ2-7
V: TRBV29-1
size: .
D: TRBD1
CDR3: CSGPRDSPYEQYF
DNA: TGCAGCGGGCCTCGGGACAGCCCATACGAGCAGTACTTC

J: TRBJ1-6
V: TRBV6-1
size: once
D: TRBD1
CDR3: CASSSQGVTSPLHF
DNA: TGTGCCAGCAGTTCACAGGGGGTTACCTCACCCCTCCACTTT

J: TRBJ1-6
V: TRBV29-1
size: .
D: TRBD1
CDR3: CSKSGTGNSPLHF
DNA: TGCAGCAAATCCGGGACAGGGAATTCACCCCTCCACTTT

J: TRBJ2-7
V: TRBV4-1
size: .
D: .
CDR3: CASSQEEGSWYEQYF
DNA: TGCGCCAGCAGCCAAGAGGAGGGCTCGTGGTACGAGCAGTACTTC

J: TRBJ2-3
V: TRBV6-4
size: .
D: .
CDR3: CAAVTLSQHTDTQYF
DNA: TGTGCAGCAGTGACTCTCTCACAACACACAGATACGCAGTATTTT

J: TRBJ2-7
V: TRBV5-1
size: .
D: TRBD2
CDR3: CASSFPTTSGEQYF
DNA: TGCGCCAGCAGCTTCCCCACGACTAGCGGCGAGCAGTACTTC